The 24 T cell receptor beta chains reported below all come from one sample, sequenced in a study of blood T cell repertoires in COVID-19. The assay was immunoSEQ multiplex PCR, and TCRdb's table has in-frame clones only and misses some. The sample has approximately 170,000 clones; around 91% are singletons. Sequencing input: PBMCs or T cells enriched from blood (not recorded which). These receptors were collected from a woman aged 18-29 years who had recovered from COVID-19.

V and J are TRBV7-6 and TRBJ2-2; D is ambiguous. Trimming stripped 6 bases from V and 1 base from J, with 6 bases between. Germline V CDR1 and CDR2: SGHVS, FNYEAQ. The CDR3 loop spans 13 amino acids. The CDR3 DNA is TGTGCCAGCAGTCTCCTGAACACCGGGGAGCTGTTTTTT. This translates into CASSLLNTGELFF.

The chain is built from TRBV28 and TRBJ2-2; a possible D gene is TRBD2 (6 bases). Germline assignment: CDR1 MDHEN and CDR2 SYDVKM. The CDR3 totals 15 residues. V was pared by 10 bases and J by 3 bases, with 18 bases between. CDR3: CATSPGLEDTGELFF. CDR3 sequence (DNA): TGTGCCACTTCCCCGGGACTGGAGGACACCGGGGAGCTGTTTTTT.

The J gene is TRBJ2-7, the V gene TRBV9; D perhaps matches TRBD2 (6 bases). This CDR3 is built from 17 residues. Germline lookup yields CDR1 SGDLS and CDR2 YYNGEE. The V and J ends lost 3 bases and 5 bases respectively, with 24 bases between them. CDR3 bases: TGTGCCAGCAGCGGTCGGTTGGATGGAGGGTCGTTCCACGAGCAGTACTTC. Residues: CASSGRLDGGSFHEQYF.

The chain carries TRBV24-1 and TRBJ2-1; D perhaps matches TRBD2 (6 bases). Trimming stripped 10 bases from V and 2 bases from J, with 14 bases between. Germline V gives CDR1 KGHDR, CDR2 SFDVKD. CDR3 size: 14 residues. The CDR3 DNA follows: TGTGCCACGAGGGCGGGATACCCCTACAATGAGCAGTTCTTC. This codes for CATRAGYPYNEQFF.

The V and J genes are TRBV7-2 and TRBJ2-3; 7 bases map to TRBD2. Germline CDR1 and CDR2: SGHTA and FQGNSA. This CDR3 contains 15 residues. V shed 3 bases, J shed 6 bases, and the junction held 9 bases outside the gene matches. The CDR3 nucleotides are TGTGCCAGCAGCTTCGGCGGGAGCGGGATGGATACGCAGTATTTT. This codes for CASSFGGSGMDTQYF. Supplemented by reference TRBV7-2 and TRBJ2-3, the full variable domain reads GAGVSQSPSNKVTEKGKDVELRCDPISGHTALYWYRQSLGQGLEFLIYFQGNSAPDKSGLPSDRFSAERTGGSVSTLTIQRTQQEDSAVYLCASSFGGSGMDTQYFGPGTRLTVL.

The rearrangement links TRBV13 to TRBJ2-7; 7 positions match TRBD2. CDR3 length: 14 residues. Germline CDR1 and CDR2: PRHDT and FYEKMQ (reference sequence). Unmatched junction bases numbered 6, after V lost 2 bases and J lost 5 bases. The DNA for the CDR3 is TGTGCCAGCAGCTTAAACACCGGGAGGCACGAGCAGTACTTC. It translates to CASSLNTGRHEQYF.

This chain links TRBV5-6 with TRBJ2-1; the D gene is possibly TRBD1 (6 bases). CDR3 length equals 12 residues. Germline V gene sequence: CDR1 SGHDT, CDR2 YYEEEE. Trimming stripped 4 bases from V and 9 bases from J, with 11 bases between. CDR3 sequence (DNA): TGTGCCAGCAGCCAGGGGAGCCCTGAGCAGTTCTTC. Translating it yields CASSQGSPEQFF.

This chain connects TRBV30 to TRBJ1-1; 10 bases line up with TRBD1. Germline-derived CDR1 and CDR2 are GTSNPN and SVGIG (reference sequence). The CDR3 contains 15 residues. J gave up 4 bases and V 1 base, and 6 bases lay outside the gene matches. CDR3 nucleotide sequence: TGTGCCTGGAGTGGCCCCGGACAGGGGGGCACTGAAGCTTTCTTT. Amino acid sequence: CAWSGPGQGGTEAFF.

This clone was found once. This chain links TRBV5-6 with TRBJ1-4; D remains ambiguous. The germline V gene has CDR1 SGHDT and CDR2 YYEEEE. Trimming took off 4 bases at V and 8 bases at J, with 15 bases between the two ends. CDR3 length equals 14 residues. The CDR3 DNA follows: TGTGCCAGCAGCCCGCCGCCCCTTCGGGAAAAACTGTTTTTT. Amino acid sequence: CASSPPPLREKLFF.

This chain joins TRBV7-3 and TRBJ2-1, with D maybe TRBD2 (6 bases). Germline values: CDR1 SGHTA, CDR2 FQGTGA. The CDR3 contains 13 residues. V dropped 3 bases and J dropped 7 bases, with 10 bases sitting between them. CDR3 sequence reads: CASSFGAGNEQFF. CDR3 DNA sequence: TGTGCCAGCAGCTTTGGGGCGGGGAATGAGCAGTTCTTC.

The V call is TRBV6-5, the J call TRBJ2-5; D may be TRBD1 (5 bases). CDR1 and CDR2 (germline): MNHEY, SVGAGI. This CDR3 contains 14 residues. Trimming removed 6 bases at V and 4 bases at J, with 15 bases between. CDR3 nucleotide sequence: TGTGCCAGCAGCTGGGGCAGGGAAGTAGAGACCCAGTACTTC. The encoded protein is CASSWGREVETQYF.

This clone was recorded once. The V and J genes are TRBV7-2 and TRBJ2-7, with D maybe TRBD2 (5 bases). The V and J ends lost 1 base and 0 bases respectively, with 10 bases between them. The CDR3 length is 15 residues. Per germline, CDR1 SGHTA and CDR2 FQGNSA. The CDR3 DNA is TGTGCCAGCAGCTTAGGTATGGCGGGCTCCTACGAGCAGTACTTC. It codes for CASSLGMAGSYEQYF.

The CDR3 DNA follows: TGCAGCGTTGAGGGGACAGGATCCCTCTATGGCTACACCTTC. It specifies CSVEGTGSLYGYTF. The chain links TRBV29-1 to TRBJ1-2; TRBD1 aligns across 8 bases. CDR3 length equals 14 residues. CDR1 SQVTM and CDR2 ANQGSEA come from the germline V gene. V gave up 3 bases and J gave up 4 bases; unmatched junction bases: 7.

This chain joins TRBV9 and TRBJ2-3, with D tentatively TRBD2 (6 bases). V lost 2 bases to trimming and J lost 0 bases, with 25 bases between them. The CDR3 is made up of 20 amino acids. Germline CDR1 SGDLS, CDR2 YYNGEE. CDR3 amino acids: CASSVPGGAWRTPSTDTQYF. The DNA of the CDR3 is TGTGCCAGCAGCGTCCCCGGCGGGGCTTGGAGGACTCCTAGCACAGATACGCAGTATTTT.

The chain recombines TRBV11-2 with TRBJ1-2, with a tentative D call TRBD1 (6 bases). Looked up from germline, CDR1 is SGHAT and CDR2 is FQNNGV. The V end was cut by 6 bases, the J end by 4 bases, with 12 bases between. This CDR3 has 13 amino acids. CDR3 DNA sequence: TGTGCCAGCAGAGACACAGGGTCCTATGGCTACACCTTC. It encodes CASRDTGSYGYTF.

The chain has TRBV20-1 and TRBJ2-5; a weak D match, TRBD1 (5 bases). Germline V lookup: CDR1 DFQATT, CDR2 SNEGSKA (reference sequence). Trimming pared 3 bases from V and 5 bases from J, leaving 13 bases between. The CDR3 runs 13 residues. Here the CDR3 DNA reads TGCAGTGCTAGTCAGGGCTTTGGGGAGACCCAGTACTTC. This encodes CSASQGFGETQYF.

The chain employs TRBV21-1 and TRBJ2-5; no DNA check was done on the table's D call, TRBD1. TRBV21-1 is a known pseudogene. The CDR3 covers 20 residues. DNA of the CDR3: TGTGCCAGCAGCACGCGAAGCCAAAGACAGAACGACAGGGCTTGGGAGACCCAGTACTTC. This gives the protein CASSTRSQRQNDRAWETQYF.

This chain links TRBV18 with TRBJ1-1; D gene ambiguous. V was pared by 9 bases and J by 1 base, with 12 bases between. The germline V gene has CDR1 KGHSH and CDR2 LQKENI. This CDR3 has 13 amino acids. The CDR3 DNA follows: TGTGCCAGTCGGGAAAGTCCGAACACTGAAGCTTTCTTT. Residues: CASRESPNTEAFF.

V and J are TRBV30 and TRBJ1-3, with D tentatively TRBD1 (6 bases). Trimming shortened V by 0 bases and J by 0 bases, and 15 bases separated the two germline ends. Germline values: CDR1 GTSNPN, CDR2 SVGIG (reference sequence). The CDR3 extends over 17 amino acids. The CDR3 loop is CAWSVWGQEYSGNTIYF. CDR3 nucleotides: TGTGCCTGGAGTGTATGGGGGCAGGAGTACTCTGGAAACACCATATATTTT.

The rearrangement uses TRBV29-1 and TRBJ2-7, with 15 bases matching TRBD2. CDR1 is SQVTM, CDR2 ANQGSEA, per germline. The CDR3 is made up of 14 amino acids. Trimming took 3 bases from V and 7 from J; bases not matched to a gene: 4. The CDR3 sequence is CSVDLGTSGGEQYF. The CDR3 nucleotides are TGCAGCGTTGACCTCGGGACTAGCGGGGGGGAGCAGTACTTC.

Only one count was recorded for this clone. The rearrangement uses TRBV28 and TRBJ2-1; D is undetermined. Looked up from germline, CDR1 is MDHEN and CDR2 is SYDVKM. CDR3 length: 12 residues. V gave up 4 bases and J gave up 6 bases, with 7 bases separating them. The CDR3, as DNA: TGTGCCAGCAGTTCTGAGCGCAATGAGCAGTTCTTC. It codes for CASSSERNEQFF.

The chain links TRBV4-1 to TRBJ1-4; TRBD1 might be the D (5 bases). Between the trimmed V and J ends, which lost 4 bases and 11 bases, there was a span of 14 bases. CDR1 MGHRA and CDR2 YSYEKL come from the germline V gene. There are 13 residues in the CDR3. CDR3 residues: CASSPRQSRKLFF. CDR3 nucleotides: TGCGCCAGCAGCCCCAGACAGAGTCGGAAACTGTTTTTT.

The chain uses TRBV27 and TRBJ1-1; D is undetermined. Germline V gene lookup returns CDR1 MNHEY and CDR2 SMNVEV (reference sequence). The CDR3 is 14 amino acids. The V end was cut by 0 bases, the J end by 2 bases, with 7 bases between. The CDR3 sequence is CASSLSAFNTEAFF. CDR3 nucleotides: TGTGCCAGCAGTTTATCGGCTTTTAACACTGAAGCTTTCTTT.

The rearrangement uses TRBV12-5 and TRBJ1-1, with a tentative D call TRBD1 (6 bases). The germline gives CDR1 LGHNT, CDR2 FRNRAP. V lost 3 bases to trimming and J lost 0 bases, with 20 bases between them. The length of the CDR3 is 18 residues. The CDR3 DNA is TGTGCTAGTGGTTTAGGTCGCGCCTTGGACAGTATGAACACTGAAGCTTTCTTT. Translating it yields CASGLGRALDSMNTEAFF.